Listed below are T cell receptor beta chains from one sample, sequenced in a study of blood T cell repertoires in COVID-19. Method: immunoSEQ multiplex PCR; TCRdb's copy keeps in-frame clones and lacks some. The sample lists 15,000 to 20,000 clones, 80% to 90% occurring once. The sample consisted of peripheral blood. Source of these receptors: a human donor in a cohort sampled during active COVID-19. Each CDR3 is given with its conserved first and last residue. D genes are given only for firm matches. The size of a clone is reported for some rows only, either as once, few or many, or as a class for expanded clones.

v_call	d_call	clone_size	j_call	cdr3_aa	cdr3_nt
TRBV7-9	.	.	TRBJ2-2	CASSFNTNTGELFF	TGTGCCAGCAGTTTTAACACGAACACCGGGGAGCTGTTTTTT
TRBV7-2	TRBD2	.	TRBJ2-3	CASSLFAGAGRGGTDTQYF	TGTGCCAGCAGCTTATTCGCGGGAGCGGGAAGGGGAGGCACAGATACGCAGTATTTT
TRBV10-3	.	.	TRBJ2-5	CAISEGYPVGGGLTETQYF	TGTGCCATCAGTGAGGGATACCCCGTCGGAGGAGGACTGACGGAGACCCAGTACTTC
TRBV30	.	once	TRBJ2-2	CACGGAPTGELFF	TGTGCCTGCGGAGGGGCCCCCACCGGGGAGCTGTTTTTT
TRBV27	TRBD1	.	TRBJ2-7	CASSPAGDRGYEQYF	TGTGCCAGCAGTCCCGCGGGGGACAGGGGATACGAGCAGTACTTC
TRBV10-3	.	.	TRBJ1-2	CAISERGLDYGYTF	TGTGCCATCAGTGAAAGGGGTTTGGACTATGGCTACACCTTC
TRBV6-5	.	.	TRBJ2-7	CASRERAYEQYF	TGTGCCAGCAGAGAGAGGGCCTACGAGCAGTACTTC
TRBV6-1	.	.	TRBJ1-3	CASSDPGFSGNTIYF	TGTGCCAGCAGTGACCCAGGCTTCTCTGGAAACACCATATATTTT
TRBV5-6	TRBD2	.	TRBJ2-3	CASTAGGPEDTQYF	TGTGCCAGCACGGCGGGAGGTCCGGAGGATACGCAGTATTTT
TRBV28	TRBD1	.	TRBJ1-5	CASSLFGQGAQPQHF	TGTGCCAGCAGTTTATTTGGACAGGGGGCTCAGCCCCAGCATTTT
TRBV9	TRBD2	.	TRBJ2-5	CASSVDGRTGTQYF	TGTGCCAGCAGCGTAGACGGGAGGACCGGGACCCAGTACTTC
TRBV10-3	TRBD2	.	TRBJ2-3	CAIREGTSGKITDTQYF	TGTGCCATCAGGGAGGGGACTAGCGGGAAGATCACAGATACGCAGTATTTT
TRBV18	TRBD2	.	TRBJ2-7	CASSPGTSNYEQYF	TGTGCCAGCTCACCCGGGACTAGCAACTACGAGCAGTACTTC
TRBV29-1	TRBD2	.	TRBJ2-2	CSVEAGGRINTGELFF	TGCAGCGTTGAGGCCGGCGGGAGGATAAACACCGGGGAGCTGTTTTTT
TRBV27	TRBD1	.	TRBJ1-5	CASSFRQGHQPQHF	TGTGCCAGCAGTTTTCGACAGGGTCATCAGCCCCAGCATTTT
TRBV19	.	medium-sized	TRBJ1-6	CASSIRRIDSPLHF	TGTGCCAGTAGTATTCGGCGGATTGATTCACCCCTCCACTTT
TRBV3-1/TRBV3-2	TRBD1	.	TRBJ2-7	CASSLTGGPNEQYF	TGTGCCAGCAGCCTGACAGGGGGCCCTAACGAGCAGTACTTC
TRBV5-4	TRBD2	once	TRBJ2-4	CASSLGASGSVIDIQYF	TGTGCCAGCAGCTTGGGAGCTAGCGGGAGTGTTATAGACATTCAGTACTTC